What follows describes a single T cell receptor beta chain. V gave up 7 bases and J gave up 6 bases; unmatched junction bases: 9. This CDR3 is 16 amino acids long. The germline gives CDR1 LNHDA, CDR2 SQIVND (reference sequence). The data stem from a study of shared clonotypes between healthy human individuals. Sequencing was performed with immunoSEQ multiplex PCR; in TCRdb, only in-frame clones are kept and a portion is missing. The table lists millions of clones, roughly 95% of them singletons. This sequence was found in a man aged 18 to 29 in good health. The gene calls are TRBV19 and TRBJ2-2; TRBD2 agrees at 12 bases. The sample was naive CD4+ T cells sorted from blood. As to subset: CD45RA+ positively selected. The CDR3 loop reads CASTAGLAGFSGELFF. The CDR3 region has the DNA TGTGCCAGTACCGCCGGACTAGCGGGATTTTCCGGGGAGCTGTTTTTT.